This TCR beta chain appears in the sequencing data of a study of regulatory and conventional T cells in RAG deficiency. Points from the study as a whole: Compared with controls, unique Treg TCR beta sequences dropped roughly 100-fold in Omenn syndrome and CID/AS.

The table came from immunoSEQ multiplex PCR; TCRdb's copy has only in-frame clones and leaves some out. Of about 9,000 clones in the sample, around 84% are singletons; the top ten hold around a third. As for this clone: Its antigen remains unidentified.

The CDR3 contains 11 residues. These sequences were also reported in another study, on regulatory T cells. That paper notes: The primer mix had 52 TRBV and 13 TRBJ primers.

Sequences were obtained from CD8+ T cells sorted from blood. The genes are TRBV21-1 and TRBJ1-4. TRBV21-1 is labeled a pseudogene. This TCR derives from a human donor in good health. The CDR3 nucleotides are TGTGCCAGCAGCGAAAATGAAAAACTGTTTTTT. This encodes CASSENEKLFF.